This passage covers 9 T cell receptor beta chains from one sample sequenced in a study of T cells in localized non-small cell lung cancer. Method: immunoSEQ multiplex PCR; TCRdb's copy keeps in-frame clones and lacks some. This table holds 31,000 or so clones, around four fifths found once. Sequenced here: peripheral blood, sampled before any cancer treatment. The receptors originated from a male donor aged 60 or older with stage III squamous cell lung carcinoma.

This clone was picked up a small number of times. The V and J genes are TRBV10-3 and TRBJ2-5, with D maybe TRBD1 (6 bases). This CDR3 is 15 amino acids long. Looked up from germline, CDR1 is ENHRY and CDR2 is SYGVKD. The germline V and J ends were trimmed by 0 bases and 2 bases, with 10 bases remaining between them. The CDR3 region is CAISESGTTQETQYF. In nucleotides, the CDR3 is TGTGCCATCAGTGAGTCGGGGACAACACAAGAGACCCAGTACTTC.

The chain links TRBV6-5 to TRBJ2-6, with D perhaps matching TRBD2 (5 bases). The CDR3 is made up of 14 amino acids. Trimming took 2 bases from V and 4 from J, leaving 6 bases between them. The V gene's germline CDR1 is MNHEY and CDR2 SVGAGI. In DNA form, the CDR3 reads TGTGCCAGCAGTTACGTAGCGGGGGCCAACGTCCTGACTTTC. Translated, it gives CASSYVAGANVLTF.

This clone has a handful of counts. The V gene is TRBV5-4, the J gene TRBJ2-5; unclear D gene. V was shortened by 1 base and J by 2 bases, with 3 bases between the two germline ends. The germline gives CDR1 SGHNT, CDR2 YYREEE (reference sequence). CDR3 length equals 12 residues. Here the CDR3 DNA reads TGTGCCAGCAGCTTGTGGCAAGAGACCCAGTACTTC. Translating gives CASSLWQETQYF.

This clone appeared a single time. The CDR3 region has the DNA TGTGCCAGCAGCGTATTTCAGGGCGCGACCGGGGAGCTGTTTTTT. Amino acid sequence: CASSVFQGATGELFF. The rearrangement joins TRBV9 to TRBJ2-2; possibly TRBD1 for D (5 bases). The V and J ends lost 1 base and 5 bases respectively, with 12 bases between them. This CDR3 region has 15 residues. The germline V gene encodes CDR1 SGDLS and CDR2 YYNGEE.

The chain joins TRBV13 to TRBJ1-6; D possibly corresponds to TRBD1 (5 bases). The CDR3 contains 15 residues. V lost 7 bases, J lost 5 bases, and 15 bases lay in between. Germline assignment: CDR1 PRHDT and CDR2 FYEKMQ (reference sequence). The CDR3 region is CASKYGGGDNSPLHF. The CDR3 region has the DNA TGTGCCAGCAAGTACGGGGGAGGGGATAATTCACCCCTCCACTTT. The full variable domain, rest sourced from reference TRBV13 and TRBJ1-6, is AAGVIQSPRHLIKEKRETATLKCYPIPRHDTVYWYQQGPGQDPQFLISFYEKMQSDKGSIPDRFSAQQFSDYHSELNMSSLELGDSALYFCASKYGGGDNSPLHFGNGTRLTVT.

The rearrangement links TRBV9 to TRBJ2-7, with 7 positions matching TRBD2. J lost 7 bases, V lost 0 bases, and 7 bases had no gene match. This CDR3 has 14 amino acids. Germline CDR1 reads SGDLS; CDR2 reads YYNGEE. CDR3 DNA sequence: TGTGCCAGCAGCGTAGGGGCGGGAGTGCGGGAGCAGTACTTC. Translation gives CASSVGAGVREQYF. Full variable domain (remainder filled in from reference TRBV9 and TRBJ2-7): DSGVTQTPKHLITATGQRVTLRCSPRSGDLSVYWYQQSLDQGLQFLIQYYNGEERAKGNILERFSAQQFPDLHSELNLSSLELGDSALYFCASSVGAGVREQYFGPGTRLTVT.

The V and J genes are TRBV6-1 and TRBJ1-6, with 8 bases fitting TRBD1. The CDR3 has 16 amino acids. The V gene's germline CDR1 is MNHNS and CDR2 SASEGT. J lost 10 bases, V lost 1 base, and 9 bases had no gene match. The CDR3 nucleotides read TGTGCCAGCAGTGAAGTTGGGCGGACAGGGTTCTCACCCCTCCACTTT. It yields the protein CASSEVGRTGFSPLHF.

The gene calls are TRBV7-9 and TRBJ2-5, with a weak D call TRBD2 (5 bases). The CDR3 runs 13 residues. Trimming took off 4 bases at V and 5 bases at J, with 11 bases between the two ends. Per germline, CDR1 SEHNR and CDR2 FQNEAQ (reference sequence). The CDR3 sequence: CASSSIGEETQYF. For the CDR3, the DNA is TGTGCCAGCAGCTCGATTGGGGAGGAGACCCAGTACTTC.

This clone has just one count. V gene TRBV10-3 combines with J gene TRBJ1-1; D might be TRBD1 (5 bases). The V gene's germline CDR1 is ENHRY and CDR2 SYGVKD. This CDR3 region has 14 residues. Trimming removed 9 bases at V and 0 bases at J, with 14 bases between. CDR3 protein: CAINAGQMNTEAFF. CDR3 DNA sequence: TGTGCCATAAACGCCGGACAAATGAACACTGAAGCTTTCTTT.